These 4 T cell receptor beta chains were all obtained from the same sample, sequenced in a study of blood T cell repertoires in COVID-19. Clones were sequenced by immunoSEQ multiplex PCR, and TCRdb holds only the in-frame ones, with some missing. The sample has roughly 99,000 clones; almost 90% are singletons. Sequencing was performed on peripheral blood. The source is a man aged 45 to 65 with COVID-19, enrolled during active disease.

The rearrangement joins TRBV19 to TRBJ2-2; D is possibly TRBD1 (6 bases). Deletions cut 3 bases from V and 7 bases from J, with 12 bases between. The CDR3 covers 14 residues. CDR1 is LNHDA and CDR2 is SQIVND in the germline V gene (reference sequence). The CDR3 is CASSIPKGGGELFF. In nucleotides, the CDR3 is TGTGCCAGTAGTATCCCCAAAGGGGGCGGGGAGCTGTTTTTT. The whole variable domain, remainder taken from reference TRBV19 and TRBJ2-2, is DGGITQSPKYLFRKEGQNVTLSCEQNLNHDAMYWYRQDPGQGLRLIYYSQIVNDFQKGDIAEGYSVSREKKESFPLTVTSAQKNPTAFYLCASSIPKGGGELFFGEGSRLTVL.

The chain links TRBV7-3 to TRBJ2-7; 7 bases agree with TRBD2. Germline CDR1 reads SGHTA; CDR2 reads FQGTGA. The CDR3 loop spans 13 amino acids. The V and J ends lost 5 bases and 3 bases, in that order; junction bases with no gene match: 4. The CDR3 DNA is TGTGCCAGCAGCCCGACTAGCAGCTACGAGCAGTACTTC. Protein product: CASSPTSSYEQYF.

The rearrangement joins TRBV5-1 to TRBJ1-4; D is perhaps TRBD1 (5 bases). V dropped 4 bases and J dropped 8 bases, with 21 bases sitting between them. CDR1 and CDR2 (germline): SGHRS, YFSETQ. The CDR3 sequence is 16 residues long. CDR3 residues: CASSPYVNRLREKLFF. CDR3 DNA: TGCGCCAGCAGCCCCTACGTAAACAGGTTGAGGGAAAAACTGTTTTTT.

This clone was seen a few times. This sequence joins TRBV29-1 and TRBJ1-2; 11 nucleotides match TRBD1. CDR1 and CDR2 from the germline V gene are SQVTM and ANQGSEA. After removal of 6 bases from V and 8 bases from J, the junction contained 11 bases not matched to a gene. The CDR3 has 14 amino acids. The CDR3 loop is CSVSPGQGARGYTF. Written as DNA, the CDR3 is TGCAGCGTATCCCCCGGACAGGGGGCAAGAGGCTACACCTTC.